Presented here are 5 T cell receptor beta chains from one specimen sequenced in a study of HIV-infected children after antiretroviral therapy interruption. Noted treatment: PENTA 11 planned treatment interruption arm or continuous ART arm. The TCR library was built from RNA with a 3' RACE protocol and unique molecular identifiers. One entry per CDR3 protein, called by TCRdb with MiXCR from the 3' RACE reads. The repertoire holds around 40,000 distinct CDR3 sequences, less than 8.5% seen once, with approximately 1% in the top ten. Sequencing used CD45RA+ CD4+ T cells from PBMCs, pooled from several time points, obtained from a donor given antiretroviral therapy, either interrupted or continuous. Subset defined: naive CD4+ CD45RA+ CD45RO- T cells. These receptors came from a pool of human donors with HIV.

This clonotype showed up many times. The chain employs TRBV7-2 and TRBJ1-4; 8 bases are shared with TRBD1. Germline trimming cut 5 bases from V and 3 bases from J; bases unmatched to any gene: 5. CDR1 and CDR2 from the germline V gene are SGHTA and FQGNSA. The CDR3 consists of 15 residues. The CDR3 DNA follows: TGTGCCAGCAGCAGTAGACAGGGGTCTAATGAAAAACTGTTTTTT. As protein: CASSSRQGSNEKLFF.

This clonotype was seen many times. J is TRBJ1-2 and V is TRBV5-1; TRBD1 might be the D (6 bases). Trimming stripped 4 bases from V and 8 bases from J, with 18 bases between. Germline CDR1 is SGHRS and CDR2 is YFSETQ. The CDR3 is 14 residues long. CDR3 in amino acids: CASSGTAGAPGYTF. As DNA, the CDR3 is TGCGCCAGCAGCGGGACGGCAGGGGCGCCGGGCTACACCTTC.

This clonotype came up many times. The CDR3 here is CASSDGDTDTQYF. In DNA, the CDR3 is TGCGCCAGCAGCGACGGGGACACAGATACGCAGTATTTT. The chain combines TRBV5-1 with TRBJ2-3, with D tentatively TRBD2 (5 bases). CDR1 and CDR2 (germline): SGHRS, YFSETQ. The CDR3 runs 13 residues. V dropped 4 bases and J dropped 2 bases, with 8 bases sitting between them. The full variable domain, rest sourced from reference TRBV5-1 and TRBJ2-3, is KAGVTQTPRYLIKTRGQQVTLSCSPISGHRSVSWYQQTPGQGLQFLFEYFSETQRNKGNFPGRFSGRQFSNSRSEMNVSTLELGDSALYLCASSDGDTDTQYFGPGTRLTVL.

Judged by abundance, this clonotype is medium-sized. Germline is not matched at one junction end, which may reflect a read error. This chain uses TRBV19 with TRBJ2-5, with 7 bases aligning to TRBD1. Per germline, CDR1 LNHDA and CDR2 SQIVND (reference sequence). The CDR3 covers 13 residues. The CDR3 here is CASRDSNQDTQYF. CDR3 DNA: TGTGCCAGCAGGGACAGTAACCAAGACACCCAGTACTTT. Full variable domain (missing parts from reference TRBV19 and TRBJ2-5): DGGITQSPKYLFRKEGQNVTLSCEQNLNHDAMYWYRQDPGQGLRLIYYSQIVNDFQKGDIAEGYSVSREKKESFPLTVTSAQKNPTAFYLCASRDSNQDTQYFGPGTRLLVL.

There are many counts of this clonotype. The CDR3 DNA reads TGTGCCAGCATGGGGGTGAGCAATCAGCCCCAGCATTTT. Translating it yields CASMGVSNQPQHF. The chain links TRBV6-1 to TRBJ1-5; TRBD1 might be the D (5 bases). The length of the CDR3 is 13 residues. Germline assignment: CDR1 MNHNS and CDR2 SASEGT. V lost 7 bases to trimming and J lost 1 base, with 8 bases between them.